These 14 T cell receptor beta chains were sequenced from one sample in a study of blood T cell repertoires in COVID-19. Clones were read by immunoSEQ multiplex PCR, and TCRdb kept only the in-frame ones, dropping some. The data hold some 150,000 clones, with roughly 88% observed a single time. Sequences were obtained from peripheral blood. These receptors were taken from a woman in her fifties or sixties with COVID-19, enrolled during active disease.

The rearrangement uses TRBV19 and TRBJ1-3, with D tentatively TRBD1 (5 bases). V lost 5 bases and J 0 bases, leaving 11 bases between the germline ends. The CDR3 is made up of 15 amino acids. CDR1 and CDR2 (germline): LNHDA, SQIVND (reference sequence). The CDR3 spells CASSRGVHSGNTIYF. The DNA of the CDR3 is TGTGCCAGTAGTCGGGGGGTGCACTCTGGAAACACCATATATTTT.

The rearrangement links TRBV10-1 to TRBJ1-1; TRBD1 matches 7 bases. Losses at the gene ends were 3 bases for V and 8 bases for J; bases not matched to a gene: 6. CDR3 length: 13 amino acids. The germline V gene encodes CDR1 WNHNN and CDR2 SYGVQD (reference sequence). This CDR3 is CASSEPDREEAFF. CDR3 bases: TGCGCCAGCAGTGAACCTGACAGGGAAGAAGCTTTCTTT.

For the CDR3, the DNA is TGCACCAACGCGGGGGGGGAGAACGAGCAGTACTTC. Its protein is CTNAGGENEQYF. The J gene is TRBJ2-7, the V gene TRBV1; the D segment call TRBD2 is taken from the table without a DNA check. TRBV1 is assigned pseudogene status. CDR3 length equals 12 residues.

This clone is a singleton in its sample. V and J are TRBV27 and TRBJ1-2; D is ambiguous. The CDR3 length is 15 residues. Germline CDR1 reads MNHEY; CDR2 reads SMNVEV (reference sequence). V gave up 3 bases and J gave up 7 bases, with 18 bases separating them. The CDR3 DNA reads TGTGCCAGCAGTTTGTGGGGAGGAGCCGTTACTGGCTACACCTTC. This translates into CASSLWGGAVTGYTF.

V and J are TRBV19 and TRBJ1-1, with D possibly matching TRBD1 (5 bases). The length of the CDR3 is 15 residues. Trimming took off 1 base at V and 5 bases at J, with 14 bases between the two ends. Germline CDR1 and CDR2: LNHDA and SQIVND (reference sequence). This chain's CDR3 is CASSIVGGEGTEAFF. The CDR3 DNA reads as TGTGCCAGTAGTATAGTCGGGGGAGAGGGGACTGAAGCTTTCTTT. Full variable domain (outside the CDR3, taken from reference TRBV19 and TRBJ1-1): DGGITQSPKYLFRKEGQNVTLSCEQNLNHDAMYWYRQDPGQGLRLIYYSQIVNDFQKGDIAEGYSVSREKKESFPLTVTSAQKNPTAFYLCASSIVGGEGTEAFFGQGTRLTVV.

This chain joins TRBV9 and TRBJ2-7, with TRBD1 matching 11 bases. The V segment lost 1 base and the J segment 4 bases; nucleotides outside the gene matches: 4. The V gene's germline CDR1 is SGDLS and CDR2 YYNGEE. The CDR3 totals 15 residues. CDR3 DNA: TGTGCCAGCAGCGTAATGGGACAGGGGGATTACGAGCAGTACTTC. It specifies CASSVMGQGDYEQYF.

CDR3 sequence reads: CASSTTGITENIQYF. Written as DNA, the CDR3 is TGTGCCAGCTCCACGACCGGGATTACCGAAAACATTCAGTACTTC. The chain combines TRBV6-5 with TRBJ2-4; a possible D gene is TRBD2 (5 bases). Between the trimmed V and J ends, which lost 8 bases and 5 bases, there was a span of 19 bases. CDR1 is MNHEY, CDR2 SVGAGI, per germline. The CDR3 runs to 15 residues.

The chain combines TRBV7-2 with TRBJ1-4, with a weak D call TRBD1 (5 bases). V was clipped by 4 bases and J by 5 bases, with 14 bases between them. The V gene's germline CDR1 is SGHTA and CDR2 FQGNSA. The CDR3 has 15 residues. CDR3 bases: TGTGCCAGCAGCTGGGGGGGGGAGAGAAATGAAAAACTGTTTTTT. Its protein is CASSWGGERNEKLFF.

The chain couples TRBV6-5 to TRBJ2-2, with 10 positions matching TRBD1. V gave up 0 bases and J gave up 4 bases; unmatched junction bases: 2. Per the germline V gene, CDR1 is MNHEY and CDR2 is SVGAGI. This CDR3 has 16 amino acids. The CDR3 DNA follows: TGTGCCAGCAGTTACTCGACAGGGGGCCCCACCGGGGAGCTGTTTTTT. It yields the protein CASSYSTGGPTGELFF.

The chain uses TRBV5-8 and TRBJ1-3; 11 nucleotides agree with TRBD1. Germline values: CDR1 SGHTS, CDR2 YDEGEE. This CDR3 comprises 16 residues. Trimming removed 3 bases from V and 3 bases from J; junction bases left unmatched: 5. The CDR3 spells CASSWGQGDDGNTIYF. In nucleotides, the CDR3 is TGTGCCAGCAGCTGGGGACAGGGGGATGATGGAAACACCATATATTTT.

Written as DNA, the CDR3 is TGTGCCAGCAGCTTGGTGGGCATCAATCAGCCCCAGCATTTT. Residues: CASSLVGINQPQHF. The genes are TRBV5-5 and TRBJ1-5; D is uncertain. V lost 0 bases and J lost 3, with 7 bases in between. Germline V lookup: CDR1 SGHKS, CDR2 YYEKEE (reference sequence). The CDR3 is made up of 14 amino acids.

This chain connects TRBV21-1 to TRBJ1-2. TRBV21-1 is annotated as a pseudogene. The CDR3 is 14 amino acids. DNA for the CDR3: TGTGCCAGCAGCAAAGTTGGGAGGAGCTATGGCTACACCTTC. It is translated as CASSKVGRSYGYTF.

For this clone: At one end the junction does not follow the germline gene, possibly because of a read error. The rearrangement joins TRBV7-7 to TRBJ2-3; a possible D gene is TRBD2 (5 bases). The V gene's germline CDR1 is SSHAT and CDR2 FNYEAQ (reference sequence). CDR3 size: 15 residues. CDR3 residues: CASRTVGVTTDTQYF. CDR3 bases: TGTGCTAGCAGAACAGTCGGGGTGACCACAGATACGCAGTATTTT. Full variable domain (remainder filled in from reference TRBV7-7 and TRBJ2-3): GAGVSQSPRYKVTKRGQDVTLRCDPISSHATLYWYQQALGQGPEFLTYFNYEAQPDKSGLPSDRFSAERPEGSISTLTIQRTEQRDSAMYRCASRTVGVTTDTQYFGPGTRLTVL.

This chain uses TRBV6-2 or TRBV6-3 with TRBJ1-1; D unclear. Trimming left V 0 bases short and J 8 bases short, with 10 bases between. The CDR3 sequence is 13 residues long. Germline CDR1 MNHEY, CDR2 SVGEGT. CDR3 sequence: CASSYSRGSEAFF. The CDR3 nucleotides are TGTGCCAGCAGTTACTCCCGGGGTAGCGAAGCTTTCTTT.